This TCR beta chain emerged from a study of control samples from healthy donors and cancer patients. Clones were sequenced by immunoSEQ multiplex PCR, and TCRdb holds only the in-frame ones, with some missing. Across some 180,000 clones, the top ten clones capture approximately 2.2% of the sample. Looked up from germline, CDR1 is KGHSH and CDR2 is LQKENI. V lost 2 bases and J 6 bases, leaving 10 bases between the germline ends. The CDR3 loop spans 14 amino acids. This TCR was sampled from a woman in her 30s in good health. The specimen sequenced was blood. This chain uses TRBV18 with TRBJ2-2, with D maybe TRBD2 (6 bases). DNA for the CDR3: TGTGCCAGCTCACCAGCCCCGGGGGCCGGGGAGCTGTTTTTT. Its translation: CASSPAPGAGELFF.